The rows below give T cell receptor beta chains drawn from one sample of a study of shared clonotypes between healthy human individuals. Using immunoSEQ multiplex PCR, the repertoire was profiled, and TCRdb retains in-frame clones only, with some absent. The sample includes roughly 1,500,000 clones, 95% to 99% of them seen just once. What was sequenced was naive CD4+ T cells sorted from blood. The receptor set was obtained from a man under 40 in good health. Each CDR3 is given with its conserved first and last residue. Part of the rows lack a size; the others show once, few, many or a class for expanded clones.

v_call,j_call,clone_size,cdr3_aa
TRBV2,TRBJ2-3,NA,CASSELGGTTDTQYF
TRBV5-5,TRBJ2-5,NA,CASSLALLTRGGETQYF
TRBV29-1,TRBJ1-2,NA,CSVGGAGHYGYTF
TRBV10-1,TRBJ2-7,NA,CASSDGGGRNEQYF
TRBV2,TRBJ2-3,NA,CASCASLSTDTQYF
TRBV10-3,TRBJ2-1,NA,CAISGGERENEQFF
TRBV5-1,TRBJ1-1,NA,CASSEQGTRTEAFF
TRBV4-1,TRBJ2-1,NA,CASGPIAGGNNEQFF
TRBV28,TRBJ1-4,NA,CASRKTGVNEKLFF
TRBV6-6,TRBJ1-4,NA,CASSETGGKNEKLFF
TRBV9,TRBJ1-1,NA,CASSGWAENTEAFF
TRBV5-4,TRBJ2-7,NA,CASTRVGTSGYEQYF
TRBV9,TRBJ2-3,once,CASSVFEGGVSTDTQYF
TRBV5-4,TRBJ2-7,NA,CASSPSGTYYEQYF
TRBV10-2,TRBJ2-2,NA,CASRLTPGLLNTGELFF
TRBV6-1,TRBJ1-1,NA,CASSEQAPGTAFF
TRBV5-4,TRBJ2-7,NA,CASSLEAGVAYEQYF
TRBV18,TRBJ2-1,NA,CASSRVAAYNEQFF
TRBV7-3,TRBJ2-1,once,CASSLTSGAGHNEQFF
TRBV14,TRBJ2-1,NA,CASSQSSYNEQFF
TRBV4-3,TRBJ2-2,NA,CASSQDLSVSYTGELFF
TRBV5-1,TRBJ2-7,NA,CASSIGGLNNYEQYF
TRBV4-3,TRBJ1-1,NA,CASSQGIRGTEAFF
TRBV19,TRBJ1-1,NA,CASSIYGEGTEAFF
TRBV30,TRBJ2-7,NA,CAWSMGGPAGVDLLNF
TRBV18,TRBJ2-3,NA,CASSPTTFTDTQYF